The present TCR beta chain was sequenced within a study of tumor-infiltrating lymphocytes in primary liver carcinoma. As for the study in general: Tumors were staged T1-T3 N0M0 and measured about 4 to 11 cm across. Study observations and caveats: The overlap of tumor-adjacent and tumor-blood pairs was smaller than that of tumor region pairs.

CDR1 and CDR2 (germline): MNHEY, SVGAGI. CDR3 length equals 16 residues. Researchers generated TCR beta cDNA from roughly 510 ng of total RNA, relying on a constant-region primer. For TCR beta, libraries were produced by three nested multiplex PCR rounds using slightly modified ARM-PCR. TRBV1-TRBV30 forward and Cbeta reverse primers drove the first two approximately 10-cycle rounds. TCRdb itself ran the multiplex PCR reads through MiXCR, one entry per CDR3 protein. This sample has 20,000 to 25,000 distinct CDR3 sequences, with approximately 70% found just once. Concerning this clonotype itself: Its cognate antigen is unknown. Germline and junction disagree at one end, which may indicate a read error.

Unsorted bulk tissue, about 18-32 mg of it, served as the source for co-extraction of RNA and DNA. The chain has TRBV6-5 and TRBJ2-7; 7 bases are a match to TRBD1. Sequenced sample: liver tumor tissue from sampling region 1. The subset: tumor region T1, superior pole. This clonotype originated in a man aged 35 to 55 with primary liver carcinoma and hepatitis B virus infection. CDR3 sequence: CANRHGQAASFYEQYF. The CDR3 DNA is TGTGCCAACAGGCACGGACAGGCAGCATCCTTTTACGAACAGTACTTC.